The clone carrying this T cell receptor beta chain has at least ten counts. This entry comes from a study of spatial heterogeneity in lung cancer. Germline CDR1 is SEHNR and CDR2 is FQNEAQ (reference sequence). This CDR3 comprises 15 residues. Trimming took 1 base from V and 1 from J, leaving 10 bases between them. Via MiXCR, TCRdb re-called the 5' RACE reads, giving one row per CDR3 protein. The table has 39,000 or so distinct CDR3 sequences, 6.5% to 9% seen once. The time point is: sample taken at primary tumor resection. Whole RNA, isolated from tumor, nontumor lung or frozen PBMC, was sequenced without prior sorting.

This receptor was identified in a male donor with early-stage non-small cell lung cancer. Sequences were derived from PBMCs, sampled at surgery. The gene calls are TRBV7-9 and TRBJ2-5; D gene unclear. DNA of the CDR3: TGTGCCAGCAGCTTAGGTTCGCTTTCCCAAGAGACCCAGTACTTC. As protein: CASSLGSLSQETQYF.